This entry concerns a single T cell receptor beta chain. Its antigen is as yet unknown. The sample belongs to a study of identifying expanded T cells in peripheral blood. The study, taken as a whole, reports: Across healthy donors, higher total template counts meant significantly greater roughly 2-week count variance. Technical replicates showed around 1.3 changed clones; roughly two weeks about 16; four weeks 19.

This table comes from immunoSEQ multiplex PCR, and its TCRdb copy is limited to in-frame clones, with some not included. The sample lists about 100,000 clones, 88% occurring once. Germline V CDR1 and CDR2: KGHSH, LQKENI. The V segment lost 3 bases and the J segment 3 bases; nucleotides outside the gene matches: 3. The CDR3 totals 14 residues. During the collection period, no donor immune events like infections were recorded. The TCR sequence derives from a person between 18 and 75 years old in good health. Sequences were obtained from blood. V gene TRBV18 combines with J gene TRBJ1-2; 8 bases line up with TRBD1. In DNA form, the CDR3 reads TGTGCCAGCTCACCTGTGACAGGGGACTATGGCTACACCTTC. It yields the protein CASSPVTGDYGYTF. Supplemented by reference TRBV18 and TRBJ1-2, the full variable domain reads NAGVMQNPRHLVRRRGQEARLRCSPMKGHSHVYWYRQLPEEGLKFMVYLQKENIIDESGMPKERFSAEFPKEGPSILRIQQVVRGDSAAYFCASSPVTGDYGYTFGSGTRLTVV.